This passage covers 17 T cell receptor beta chains from one sample sequenced in a study of blood T cell repertoires in COVID-19. Profiled with immunoSEQ multiplex PCR; TCRdb holds only in-frame clones, not every one. The profile shows a few hundred thousand clones, 86% of them singletons. Material for sequencing was peripheral blood. The origin of the receptors is a man aged 55 to 70 with acute or convalescent COVID-19.

V usage is TRBV5-6 and J usage is TRBJ2-2; perhaps TRBD1 as D (6 bases). Looked up from germline, CDR1 is SGHDT and CDR2 is YYEEEE. V was cut by 0 bases and J by 5 bases, with 14 bases left in between. CDR3 length: 16 residues. DNA of the CDR3: TGTGCCAGCAGCTTGGCTTTCCCAGGGGAAACCGGGGAGCTGTTTTTT. Its protein product is CASSLAFPGETGELFF. The whole variable domain, remainder taken from reference TRBV5-6 and TRBJ2-2, is DAGVTQSPTHLIKTRGQQVTLRCSPKSGHDTVSWYQQALGQGPQFIFQYYEEEERQRGNFPDRFSGHQFPNYSSELNVNALLLGDSALYLCASSLAFPGETGELFFGEGSRLTVL.

The chain carries TRBV7-2 and TRBJ2-7, with D unresolved. The CDR3 spans 13 residues. Germline V gives CDR1 SGHTA, CDR2 FQGNSA. The V end was cut by 4 bases, the J end by 3 bases, with 10 bases between. The CDR3 region is CASSYNPGYEQYF. The CDR3 nucleotides read TGTGCCAGCAGCTACAATCCAGGCTACGAGCAGTACTTC.

V gene TRBV10-3 combines with J gene TRBJ2-7; D is possibly TRBD2 (7 bases). Germline CDR1 reads ENHRY; CDR2 reads SYGVKD. With 2 bases removed from V and 4 bases from J, the gap between germline ends came to 15 bases. This CDR3 comprises 15 residues. The CDR3 here is CAISEGTLGGYEQYF. As DNA, the CDR3 is TGTGCCATCAGTGAGGGGACACTCGGGGGGTACGAGCAGTACTTC.

The chain joins TRBV5-4 to TRBJ1-4; 7 bases match TRBD1. Germline values: CDR1 SGHNT, CDR2 YYREEE (reference sequence). The CDR3 covers 14 residues. Unmatched junction bases numbered 5, after V lost 4 bases and J lost 5 bases. The CDR3 nucleotides are TGTGCCAGCAGCCGGGACAGCATCAATGAAAAACTGTTTTTT. Amino acid sequence: CASSRDSINEKLFF.

The V and J genes are TRBV6-5 and TRBJ1-1, with TRBD1 identical over 8 bases. This CDR3 spans 15 amino acids. From germline, CDR1 is MNHEY and CDR2 SVGAGI. V gave up 5 bases and J gave up 0 bases; unmatched junction bases: 5. The CDR3 DNA reads TGTGCCAGCAGTACCAGACAGGGGATGAACACTGAAGCTTTCTTT. As protein: CASSTRQGMNTEAFF.

The chain recombines TRBV28 with TRBJ1-2, with D perhaps TRBD1 (5 bases). Germline values: CDR1 MDHEN, CDR2 SYDVKM. The V end lost 7 bases, the J end lost 4 bases, and 25 bases lay between the germline ends. The CDR3 spans 17 residues. CDR3: CASIQNGLQEGGYGYTF. CDR3 sequence (DNA): TGTGCCAGCATTCAAAATGGCCTACAGGAGGGCGGCTATGGCTACACCTTC.

The rearrangement uses TRBV19 and TRBJ1-5; D ambiguous. The germline V gene encodes CDR1 LNHDA and CDR2 SQIVND (reference sequence). The V gene lost 5 bases and the J gene lost 5 bases, with 4 bases spanning the gap. The CDR3 length is 11 residues. CDR3 in DNA: TGTGCCAGTAGTCCAGATCAGCCCCAGCATTTT. Protein: CASSPDQPQHF.

The chain uses TRBV5-1 and TRBJ1-1; 9 nucleotides agree with TRBD1. The CDR3 contains 15 residues. V lost 4 bases to trimming and J lost 2 bases; unmatched junction nucleotides: 6. Germline values: CDR1 SGHRS, CDR2 YFSETQ. Written as DNA, the CDR3 is TGCGCCAGCAGCCTGACAGGGGGACCCAACACTGAAGCTTTCTTT. This translates into CASSLTGGPNTEAFF.

The chain couples TRBV4-2 to TRBJ2-5, with TRBD1 matching 9 bases. V dropped 0 bases and J dropped 2; count of bases not matched to a gene: 4. Germline CDR1 and CDR2: LGHNA and YNFKEQ. CDR3 length equals 16 residues. CDR3: CASSQEGTGRQETQYF. DNA of the CDR3: TGTGCCAGCAGCCAAGAAGGGACAGGGAGGCAAGAGACCCAGTACTTC.

This chain joins TRBV12-3 or TRBV12-4 and TRBJ2-7; possibly TRBD1 for D (6 bases). Trimming cost V 11 bases and J 0 bases, with 14 bases left between them. CDR3 length equals 13 residues. CDR3 in amino acids: CASMPDSSYEQYF. In nucleotides, the CDR3 is TGTGCCTCTATGCCGGACAGCTCCTACGAGCAGTACTTC.

This chain uses TRBV19 with TRBJ2-1, with 10 bases lining up with TRBD2. Germline V gene sequence: CDR1 LNHDA, CDR2 SQIVND (reference sequence). The CDR3 sequence is 14 residues long. V lost 8 bases and J lost 1; bases outside the gene matches: 2. CDR3 protein: CASLAGGSYNEQFF. DNA for the CDR3: TGTGCCAGTTTAGCGGGAGGATCCTACAATGAGCAGTTCTTC.

The rearrangement uses TRBV30 and TRBJ2-7, with D uncertain. Trimming removed 1 base at V and 0 bases at J, with 10 bases between. The CDR3 is 14 amino acids. Germline V gene lookup returns CDR1 GTSNPN and CDR2 SVGIG (reference sequence). The CDR3 DNA reads as TGTGCCTGGAGTGGGCGGTTTTACTCCTACGAGCAGTACTTC. This encodes CAWSGRFYSYEQYF.

The genes are TRBV7-8 and TRBJ1-2, with D hard to call. Germline lookup yields CDR1 SGHVS and CDR2 FQNEAQ. The CDR3 loop spans 12 amino acids. Trimming left V 1 base short and J 5 bases short, with 5 bases between. The CDR3 region is CASSLGEYGYTF. The CDR3 DNA sequence: TGTGCCAGCAGCTTAGGGGAGTATGGCTACACCTTC.

This clone was observed a single time. The chain employs TRBV12-5 and TRBJ1-4; no reliable D call. CDR1 and CDR2 (germline): LGHNT, FRNRAP. The V and J ends lost 2 bases and 0 bases respectively, with 10 bases between them. CDR3 length equals 16 residues. The DNA of the CDR3 is TGTGCTAGTGGTTTGTCCCACAGTACAACTAATGAAAAACTGTTTTTT. Translating it yields CASGLSHSTTNEKLFF.

This rearrangement joins TRBV18 to TRBJ1-1; TRBD1 might be the D (6 bases). Germline V gene data show CDR1 as KGHSH and CDR2 as LQKENI. This CDR3 comprises 15 residues. Deletions cut 0 bases from V and 5 bases from J, with 13 bases between. CDR3 residues: CASSPPGHVGTEAFF. The CDR3 region has the DNA TGTGCCAGCTCACCACCGGGACATGTAGGGACTGAAGCTTTCTTT.

Remarks on this clone: The same CDR3 is also encoded by other DNA sequences in this sample. The rearrangement links TRBV5-1 to TRBJ2-2, with TRBD2 identical over 8 bases. Germline assignment: CDR1 SGHRS and CDR2 YFSETQ. The V gene end was trimmed by 5 bases and the J gene end by 2 bases; junction bases not matched to a gene: 2. The CDR3 is 14 amino acids. DNA for the CDR3: TGCGCCAGCAGTTTAGCGGGAAACACCGGGGAGCTGTTTTTT. It yields the protein CASSLAGNTGELFF.

This rearrangement joins TRBV11-3 to TRBJ2-3, with 9 nucleotides matching TRBD1. The CDR3 runs to 16 residues. Germline values: CDR1 SGHNT, CDR2 YENEEA. V lost 6 bases, J lost 2 bases, and 9 bases stayed unmatched. The CDR3: CASSFGQGIYTDTQYF. DNA of the CDR3: TGTGCCAGCAGTTTCGGACAGGGGATATACACAGATACGCAGTATTTT.